Listed below are T cell receptor beta chains from one sample, sequenced in a study of blood T cell repertoires in COVID-19. Profiling relied on immunoSEQ multiplex PCR, and the TCRdb table lists in-frame clones only, not all of them. The sample contains tens of thousands of clones, roughly 87% of which appear only once. Source material: peripheral blood. The source of these receptors is a man aged 45-60 years with acute or convalescent COVID-19. CDR3s include the opening cysteine and the closing phenylalanine or tryptophan. The D gene is left open where the match is weak. Clone size is not always given. Where it is, it says once, few, many or a class for expanded clones.

v_call	j_call	d_call	clone_size	cdr3_nt	cdr3_aa
TRBV12-3/TRBV12-4	TRBJ1-3	-	-	TGTGCCAGCAGGCAGGGGGGAAACACCATATATTTT	CASRQGGNTIYF
TRBV5-6	TRBJ1-5	-	-	TGTGCCAGCAGCTTGGGACAGCGGGGCAATCAGCCCCAGCATTTT	CASSLGQRGNQPQHF
TRBV11-2	TRBJ1-1	TRBD1	once	TGTGCCAGCAGCTTAGAGGCAGGGGGCGAGACTGAAGCTTTCTTT	CASSLEAGGETEAFF
TRBV28	TRBJ1-4	-	once	TGTGCCAGCAGCACTCCGGGAGCGACTAATGAAAAACTGTTTTTT	CASSTPGATNEKLFF
TRBV7-8	TRBJ2-2	TRBD2	-	TGTGCCAGCAGCCCCAGGGAGGGCACCGGGGAGCTGTTTTTT	CASSPREGTGELFF
TRBV5-1	TRBJ1-2	-	-	TGCGCCAGCAGCCCTGGGCCAGCTGGGTATGGCTACACCTTC	CASSPGPAGYGYTF
TRBV7-8	TRBJ2-7	-	-	TGTGCCAGCAGCTCCTACAGTCAACTTAACACATACGAGCAGTACTTC	CASSSYSQLNTYEQYF
TRBV5-1	TRBJ2-6	-	-	TGCGCCAGCAGCTTCTGGTGGAGACTCTCTGGGGCCAACGTCCTGACTTTC	CASSFWWRLSGANVLTF
TRBV27	TRBJ2-7	TRBD1	-	TGTGCCAGCAGTCCCCGGACAGGGGTCCACGAGCAGTACTTC	CASSPRTGVHEQYF
TRBV5-5	TRBJ1-4	TRBD1	-	TGTGCCAGCAGCTTGCGAGGGGACAGGGGAGCAACTAATGAAAAACTGTTTTTT	CASSLRGDRGATNEKLFF
TRBV7-3	TRBJ2-1	TRBD2	-	TGTGCCAGCAGCATAGCGGGGGGGTTCGAGCAGTTCTTC	CASSIAGGFEQFF
TRBV5-1	TRBJ1-2	TRBD1	-	TGCGCCAGCAGCTTGGTATTTCTTCAGGGGGCGCAGGACTATGGCTACACCTTC	CASSLVFLQGAQDYGYTF
TRBV4-1	TRBJ1-6	TRBD1	once	TGCGCCAGCAGAGATTACAGGGGCCGCCATAAGGAGTCACCCCTCCACTTT	CASRDYRGRHKESPLHF
TRBV7-3	TRBJ2-2	-	-	TGTGCCAGCAGCCCTGGACAGTCCCGGGAGCTGTTTTTT	CASSPGQSRELFF